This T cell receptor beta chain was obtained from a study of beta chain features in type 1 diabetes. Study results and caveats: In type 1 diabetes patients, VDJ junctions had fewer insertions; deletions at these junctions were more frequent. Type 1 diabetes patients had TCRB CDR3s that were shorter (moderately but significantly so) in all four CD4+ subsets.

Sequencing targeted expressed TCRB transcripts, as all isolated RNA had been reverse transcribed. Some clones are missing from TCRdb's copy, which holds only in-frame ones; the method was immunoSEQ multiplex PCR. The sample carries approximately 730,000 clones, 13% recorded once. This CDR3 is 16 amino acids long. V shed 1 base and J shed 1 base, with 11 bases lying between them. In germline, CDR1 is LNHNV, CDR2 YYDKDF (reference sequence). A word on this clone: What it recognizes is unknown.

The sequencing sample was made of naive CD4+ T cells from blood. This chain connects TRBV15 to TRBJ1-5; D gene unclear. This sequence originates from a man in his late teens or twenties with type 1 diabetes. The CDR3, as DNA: TGTGCCACCAGCAGAGCACCGACGGGGAGCAATCAGCCCCAGCATTTT. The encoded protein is CATSRAPTGSNQPQHF. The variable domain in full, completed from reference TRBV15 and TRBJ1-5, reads DAMVIQNPRYQVTQFGKPVTLSCSQTLNHNVMYWYQQKSSQAPKLLFHYYDKDFNNEADTPDNFQSRRPNTSFCFLDIRSPGLGDTAMYLCATSRAPTGSNQPQHFGDGTRLSIL.